Sequencing of this T cell receptor beta chain was carried out in a study of shared clonotypes between healthy human individuals. Genomic DNA from each subset was divided evenly over several immunoSEQ plates. Method: immunoSEQ multiplex PCR; TCRdb's copy keeps in-frame clones and lacks some. This table has roughly 1.5 million clones, under 99% appearing once. V lost 0 bases, J lost 5 bases, and 12 bases stayed unmatched. CDR1 is ENHRY and CDR2 is SYGVKD in the germline V gene. The CDR3 is made up of 17 amino acids. The V gene is TRBV10-3, the J gene TRBJ2-7, with TRBD2 matching 8 bases. Sequencing was carried out using naive CD4+ T cells sorted from blood. As for subset: CD45RA+ positively selected. The source of this sequence is a man aged 25 to 40 in good health. The CDR3 DNA is TGTGCCATCAGTGAGTCAGACTCCGGGACTAGTCCCCACGAGCAGTACTTC. Residues: CAISESDSGTSPHEQYF.